Shown below are 22 T cell receptor beta chains from a single sample sequenced in a study of beta chain features in type 1 diabetes. Isolated RNA was reverse transcribed in full, so expressed TCRB transcripts were sequenced. Only in-frame clones appear in the TCRdb table, and some are missing; sequencing was by immunoSEQ multiplex PCR. Of some 640,000 clones listed, about an eighth are singletons. The study, taken as a whole, reports: The study found moderately but significantly shorter TCRB CDR3s in all four CD4+ subsets of Type 1 diabetes patients.

These receptors lack a known antigen. Specimen: naive CD4+ T cells from blood. These TCRs come from a man between 18 and 35 years old with type 1 diabetes.

The chain couples TRBV18 to TRBJ2-7; D not resolved. CDR3 length: 15 amino acids. The V gene's germline CDR1 is KGHSH and CDR2 LQKENI. Between the trimmed V and J ends, which lost 3 bases and 0 bases, there was a span of 12 bases. The DNA for the CDR3 is TGTGCCAGCTCACCTAGGTCACTTGTCTCCTACGAGCAGTACTTC. Translated, it gives CASSPRSLVSYEQYF.

The chain recombines TRBV11-2 with TRBJ2-1; D unclear. Per the germline V gene, CDR1 is SGHAT and CDR2 is FQNNGV. V lost 8 bases to trimming and J lost 7 bases, with 12 bases between them. The CDR3 is 12 residues long. The CDR3 sequence is CASGLYGNEQFF. The CDR3 region has the DNA TGTGCCAGCGGCCTATACGGAAATGAGCAGTTCTTC.

This rearrangement joins TRBV4-3 to TRBJ1-6; the D gene is possibly TRBD1 (5 bases). Trimming shortened V by 1 base and J by 8 bases, and 9 bases separated the two germline ends. CDR3 length equals 14 residues. Germline CDR1 and CDR2: LGHNA and YSLEER. The CDR3 nucleotides are TGCGCCAGCAGCCAAGCGGGGGGGGATTCACCCCTCCACTTT. This encodes CASSQAGGDSPLHF.

There are a few counts of this clone. This sequence joins TRBV4-3 and TRBJ2-3; D may correspond to TRBD1 or TRBD2 (6 bases each). The CDR3 runs to 19 residues. CDR1 LGHNA and CDR2 YSLEER come from the germline V gene. The V and J ends lost 0 bases and 5 bases respectively, with 24 bases between them. This chain's CDR3 is CASSQDFGNWGAEVDTQYF. The CDR3 DNA sequence: TGCGCCAGCAGCCAAGATTTTGGAAATTGGGGGGCTGAAGTAGATACGCAGTATTTT.

V gene TRBV11-2 combines with J gene TRBJ2-1, with TRBD2 matching 7 bases. V dropped 1 base and J dropped 6; count of bases not matched to a gene: 3. CDR1 and CDR2 from the germline V gene are SGHAT and FQNNGV. The length of the CDR3 is 14 residues. The CDR3 DNA reads as TGTGCCAGCAGCTTAGCGGCGGGAGTCAATGAGCAGTTCTTC. The encoded protein is CASSLAAGVNEQFF.

This clone was recorded a few times. The chain joins TRBV28 to TRBJ2-3, with D unclear. The V and J ends lost 3 bases and 7 bases respectively, with 5 bases between them. Germline V gives CDR1 MDHEN, CDR2 SYDVKM. The CDR3 loop spans 11 amino acids. This chain's CDR3 is CASSLAYTQYF. The CDR3, as DNA: TGTGCCAGCAGTTTGGCGTATACGCAGTATTTT.

This clone has more than one count but fewer than ten. The chain has TRBV5-5 and TRBJ1-6; 7 bases are shared with TRBD1. Germline assignment: CDR1 SGHKS and CDR2 YYEKEE (reference sequence). The CDR3 sequence is 15 residues long. The V gene end was trimmed by 4 bases and the J gene end by 4 bases; junction bases not matched to a gene: 5. This chain's CDR3 is CASSVPGQYNSPLHF. CDR3 nucleotides: TGTGCCAGCAGCGTACCGGGACAGTATAATTCACCCCTCCACTTT.

This clone has just a few counts. J is TRBJ2-6 and V is TRBV19; no clear D gene. The CDR3 contains 15 residues. Germline CDR1 reads LNHDA; CDR2 reads SQIVND (reference sequence). Trimming stripped 7 bases from V and 0 bases from J, with 10 bases between. The CDR3 loop is CASNPGTSGANVLTF. CDR3 sequence (DNA): TGTGCCAGTAACCCTGGCACCTCTGGGGCCAACGTCCTGACTTTC. Supplemented by reference TRBV19 and TRBJ2-6, the full variable domain reads DGGITQSPKYLFRKEGQNVTLSCEQNLNHDAMYWYRQDPGQGLRLIYYSQIVNDFQKGDIAEGYSVSREKKESFPLTVTSAQKNPTAFYLCASNPGTSGANVLTFGAGSRLTVL.

This clone was counted a few times. The chain uses TRBV4-1 and TRBJ2-1; 7 nucleotides line up with TRBD2. The junction had 16 bases not matched to a gene; V was cut back by 6 bases and J by 8 bases. Germline CDR1 and CDR2: MGHRA and YSYEKL. The length of the CDR3 is 16 residues. CDR3 sequence: CASRSAGGGPLHEQFF. CDR3 DNA: TGCGCCAGCAGGTCGGCTGGGGGAGGGCCTTTGCATGAGCAGTTCTTC.

The V and J genes are TRBV2 and TRBJ2-3, with D possibly being TRBD2 (5 bases). V was shortened by 10 bases and J by 8 bases, with 13 bases between the two germline ends. The CDR3 totals 11 residues. Germline V gives CDR1 SNHLY, CDR2 FYNNEI. The DNA of the CDR3 is TGTGCCAACGCGGGTGAGGCTACGCAGTATTTT. It codes for CANAGEATQYF.

In this sample, this clone turned up a few times. CDR3 sequence (DNA): TGTGCCTGGAGGAACCCAGGGGCCTACGAGCAGTACTTC. This encodes CAWRNPGAYEQYF. The rearrangement joins TRBV30 to TRBJ2-7; a possible D gene is TRBD1 (6 bases). The CDR3 loop spans 13 amino acids. Trimming took off 3 bases at V and 2 bases at J, with 11 bases between the two ends. Per germline, CDR1 GTSNPN and CDR2 SVGIG (reference sequence).

V gene TRBV18 combines with J gene TRBJ1-1; D not resolved. CDR1 is KGHSH and CDR2 is LQKENI in the germline V gene. The CDR3 covers 15 residues. Trimming shortened V by 2 bases and J by 1 base, and 11 bases separated the two germline ends. Here the CDR3 DNA reads TGTGCCAGCTCACCAATTAAGGTACAGAACACTGAAGCTTTCTTT. Translation gives CASSPIKVQNTEAFF.

This sequence joins TRBV4-1 and TRBJ2-1, with a possible D match to TRBD2 (6 bases). The germline V gene has CDR1 MGHRA and CDR2 YSYEKL. The ends were cut back, 4 bases at V and 6 bases at J, with 16 bases in the middle. CDR3 length: 15 residues. The CDR3: CASSPLPGGANEQFF. The CDR3 bases are TGCGCCAGCAGCCCCCTTCCCGGAGGGGCCAATGAGCAGTTCTTC.

This clone appeared a few times. V gene TRBV5-1 combines with J gene TRBJ2-7, with 10 bases identical to TRBD2. This CDR3 has 15 amino acids. Germline loops: CDR1 SGHRS, CDR2 YFSETQ. Trimming removed 4 bases from V and 5 bases from J; junction bases left unmatched: 9. The CDR3 bases are TGCGCCAGCAGCCCCGGGAGCGGGAGGGTAAACGAGCAGTACTTC. This gives the protein CASSPGSGRVNEQYF.

The genes are TRBV30 and TRBJ2-7; 7 bases agree with TRBD1. Germline loops: CDR1 GTSNPN, CDR2 SVGIG (reference sequence). The CDR3 runs to 13 residues. Trimming cost V 3 bases and J 0 bases; bases outside gene matches: 2. CDR3 sequence reads: CAWRTGSSYEQYF. The CDR3 DNA is TGTGCCTGGAGGACAGGGTCCTCCTACGAGCAGTACTTC.

A few counts support this clone. The V gene is TRBV5-1, the J gene TRBJ2-3; perhaps TRBD1 as D (5 bases). This CDR3 region has 13 residues. The V gene's germline CDR1 is SGHRS and CDR2 YFSETQ. Between the trimmed V and J ends, which lost 2 bases and 3 bases, there was a span of 7 bases. Here the CDR3 reads CASSLPGTDTQYF. DNA for the CDR3: TGCGCCAGCAGCTTACCAGGGACAGATACGCAGTATTTT.

This clone was detected only a few times. This chain joins TRBV7-2 and TRBJ1-5, with a possible D match to TRBD1 (5 bases). This CDR3 spans 15 amino acids. Germline-derived CDR1 and CDR2 are SGHTA and FQGNSA. V gave up 5 bases and J gave up 3 bases, with 14 bases separating them. CDR3 in DNA: TGTGCCAGCAGCCCGTCCCCAGGGAACAATCAGCCCCAGCATTTT. Its protein product is CASSPSPGNNQPQHF.

This clone was seen a handful of times. The CDR3 loop reads CASSQGWNTEAFF. CDR3 nucleotide sequence: TGCGCCAGCAGCCAAGGTTGGAACACTGAAGCTTTCTTT. The chain has TRBV4-1 and TRBJ1-1; no firm D call. This CDR3 comprises 13 residues. The V end lost 1 base, the J end lost 1 base, and 4 bases lay between the germline ends. CDR1 and CDR2 from the germline V gene are MGHRA and YSYEKL.

With respect to this clone: Other DNA variants within this sample encode the same CDR3. The chain employs TRBV28 and TRBJ2-7, with a weak D call TRBD2 (6 bases). Trimming stripped 5 bases from V and 4 bases from J, with 9 bases between. The CDR3 length is 12 residues. Per germline, CDR1 MDHEN and CDR2 SYDVKM. The chain's CDR3 is CASSSGGYEQYF. Here the CDR3 DNA reads TGTGCCAGCAGTAGTGGGGGGTACGAGCAGTACTTC.

V is TRBV7-2 and J is TRBJ2-3; 10 positions match TRBD2. This CDR3 is built from 15 residues. The trim removed 3 bases at V and 7 bases at J, leaving 7 bases unmatched. Per the germline V gene, CDR1 is SGHTA and CDR2 is FQGNSA. The CDR3 sequence: CASSFSGGKSHTQYF. The CDR3 DNA follows: TGTGCCAGCAGCTTTAGCGGGGGGAAGTCTCATACGCAGTATTTT.

The rearrangement joins TRBV30 to TRBJ2-5; D not resolved. Per germline, CDR1 GTSNPN and CDR2 SVGIG (reference sequence). V was trimmed by 2 bases and J by 2 bases, leaving 12 bases between them. The CDR3 runs to 14 residues. CDR3 sequence: CAWSPGRQQETQYF. CDR3 bases: TGTGCCTGGAGTCCGGGTCGGCAGCAAGAGACCCAGTACTTC.

The chain has TRBV30 and TRBJ2-3, with TRBD2 matching 7 bases. Losses at the gene ends were 5 bases for V and 0 bases for J; bases not matched to a gene: 11. This CDR3 spans 16 amino acids. Germline V gene sequence: CDR1 GTSNPN, CDR2 SVGIG (reference sequence). CDR3 bases: TGTGCCTGGGAAGGCGGGACTACATTCAGCACAGATACGCAGTATTTT. Its protein product is CAWEGGTTFSTDTQYF.